The 21 T cell receptor beta chains reported below all come from one sample, sequenced in a study of shared clonotypes between healthy human individuals. Profiled with immunoSEQ multiplex PCR; TCRdb holds only in-frame clones, not every one. The repertoire includes some 500,000 clones, around three quarters of them detected once, and about 12% sits in the top ten. What was sequenced was PBMCs. These receptors were obtained from a woman between 35 and 50 years old in good health. Some clones in this sample may be carry-over from other donors' samples.

The V and J genes are TRBV4-1 and TRBJ2-7; TRBD2 agrees at 7 bases. This CDR3 is built from 14 residues. CDR1 and CDR2 from the germline V gene are MGHRA and YSYEKL. V shed 1 base, J shed 6 bases, and the junction held 6 bases outside the gene matches. CDR3 amino acids: CASSQVSGAREQYF. The CDR3 coding sequence is TGCGCCAGCAGCCAAGTGAGCGGGGCCCGCGAGCAGTACTTC.

This rearrangement joins TRBV28 to TRBJ2-5; tentatively, D is TRBD2 (6 bases). The CDR3 covers 21 residues. CDR1 is MDHEN, CDR2 SYDVKM, per germline. V lost 1 base and J 1 base, leaving 28 bases between the germline ends. CDR3 DNA sequence: TGTGCCAGCAGTTTATTGCAGATTGGAGGGGCAGGTGGGGGAACCCAAGAGACCCAGTACTTC. Translation gives CASSLLQIGGAGGGTQETQYF.

The chain has TRBV11-2 and TRBJ2-3; 9 nucleotides agree with TRBD2. Per germline, CDR1 SGHAT and CDR2 FQNNGV. V was pared by 1 base and J by 4 bases, with 3 bases of the junction left unmatched. The CDR3 is 15 residues long. The CDR3 coding sequence is TGTGCCAGCAGCTTAGGCGGGAGGGCCCCAGATACGCAGTATTTT. Protein: CASSLGGRAPDTQYF.

This clone occurred a few times. The chain is built from TRBV6-4 and TRBJ2-1; possible D gene TRBD2, 6 bases. Germline CDR1 and CDR2: MRHNA and SNTAGT. The CDR3 runs to 14 residues. Trimming left V 4 bases short and J 6 bases short, with 13 bases between. CDR3 sequence: CASSASGVLNEQFF. Written as DNA, the CDR3 is TGTGCCAGCAGTGCTTCGGGAGTTCTCAATGAGCAGTTCTTC.

As to this clone: A much larger clone is a single base away; this may be a read error. The genes are TRBV14 and TRBJ1-1; D gene ambiguous. Trimming stripped 6 bases from V and 1 base from J, with 9 bases between. This CDR3 is built from 13 residues. Germline assignment: CDR1 SGHDN and CDR2 FVKESK. In nucleotides, the CDR3 is TGTGCCAGCAGTGGGCAGCCGAACACTGAAGCTTTCTTT. It translates to CASSGQPNTEAFF.

The chain has TRBV9 and TRBJ1-4, with D possibly being TRBD1 (6 bases). The CDR3 is made up of 15 amino acids. Germline lookup yields CDR1 SGDLS and CDR2 YYNGEE. Trimming cost V 2 bases and J 8 bases, with 16 bases left between them. The CDR3, as DNA: TGTGCCAGCAGCGTCCAGGCGACAGGTCCCGAAAAACTGTTTTTT. Protein product: CASSVQATGPEKLFF.

This chain connects TRBV5-1 to TRBJ2-2; D unresolved. This CDR3 has 16 amino acids. Germline loops: CDR1 SGHRS, CDR2 YFSETQ. The V end lost 0 bases, the J end lost 0 bases, and 9 bases lay between the germline ends. CDR3 coding DNA: TGCGCCAGCAGCTTGGCCTTTACTCCGAACACCGGGGAGCTGTTTTTT. This encodes CASSLAFTPNTGELFF.

CDR3 region: CASSGQGRNSPLHF. Here the CDR3 DNA reads TGTGCCAGCAGCGGACAGGGGAGAAATTCACCCCTCCACTTT. This chain connects TRBV6-1 to TRBJ1-6; TRBD1 matches 9 bases. The CDR3 is 14 amino acids. In germline, CDR1 is MNHNS, CDR2 SASEGT. The junction had 4 bases not matched to a gene; V was cut back by 6 bases and J by 7 bases.

The rearrangement links TRBV7-2 to TRBJ1-5, with a possible D match to TRBD1 (6 bases). CDR1 is SGHTA and CDR2 is FQGNSA in the germline V gene. V was shortened by 5 bases and J by 4 bases, with 15 bases between the two germline ends. There are 15 residues in the CDR3. CDR3 in amino acids: CASSPGGQFNQPQHF. The CDR3 DNA reads as TGTGCCAGCAGCCCAGGAGGACAGTTTAATCAGCCCCAGCATTTT.

The V call is TRBV11-3, the J call TRBJ2-2, with no clear D. CDR3 length: 14 amino acids. Looked up from germline, CDR1 is SGHNT and CDR2 is YENEEA. The V and J ends lost 3 bases and 1 base respectively, with 6 bases between them. The CDR3 region has the DNA TGTGCCAGCAGCTTGGGCGGGAACACCGGGGAGCTGTTTTTT. The encoded protein is CASSLGGNTGELFF. Full variable domain (remainder filled in from reference TRBV11-3 and TRBJ2-2): EAGVVQSPRYKIIEKKQPVAFWCNPISGHNTLYWYLQNLGQGPELLIRYENEEAVDDSQLPKDRFSAERLKGVDSTLKIQPAELGDSAVYLCASSLGGNTGELFFGEGSRLTVL.

A few counts support this clone. V is TRBV4-3 and J is TRBJ1-1, with D unclear. Trimming cost V 2 bases and J 2 bases, with 9 bases left between them. Looked up from germline, CDR1 is LGHNA and CDR2 is YSLEER. This CDR3 spans 14 amino acids. The CDR3 reads CASSQIVINTEAFF. CDR3 nucleotide sequence: TGCGCCAGCAGCCAAATAGTAATCAACACTGAAGCTTTCTTT.

The rearrangement uses TRBV7-9 and TRBJ1-5, with D possibly TRBD1 on 6 matching bases. The CDR3 sequence is 13 residues long. Germline CDR1 reads SEHNR; CDR2 reads FQNEAQ (reference sequence). The V gene lost 5 bases and the J gene lost 4 bases, with 9 bases spanning the gap. The CDR3: CASSRGGNQPQHF. In nucleotides, the CDR3 is TGTGCCAGCAGCAGGGGGGGGAATCAGCCCCAGCATTTT.

J is TRBJ2-2 and V is TRBV9; TRBD2 aligns across 7 bases. V was pared by 4 bases and J by 3 bases, with 9 bases of the junction left unmatched. Germline V gene data show CDR1 as SGDLS and CDR2 as YYNGEE. The CDR3 is 16 residues long. Here the CDR3 DNA reads TGTGCCAGCAGCCTCCGGACCGGGGGGTACACCGGGGAGCTGTTTTTT. It is translated as CASSLRTGGYTGELFF.

The chain uses TRBV5-6 and TRBJ2-3; 11 bases map to TRBD1. CDR1 SGHDT and CDR2 YYEEEE come from the germline V gene. V gave up 4 bases and J gave up 1 base; unmatched junction bases: 2. The CDR3 totals 15 residues. DNA of the CDR3: TGTGCCAGCAGCCGGGACAGGGGGGGCACAGATACGCAGTATTTT. Residues: CASSRDRGGTDTQYF.

This chain links TRBV27 with TRBJ1-2; perhaps TRBD1 as D (5 bases). Germline V CDR1 and CDR2: MNHEY, SMNVEV (reference sequence). The V end lost 6 bases, the J end lost 3 bases, and 11 bases lay between the germline ends. The CDR3 runs 13 residues. This CDR3 reads CASRTGGDYGYTF. The DNA for the CDR3 is TGTGCCAGCAGGACCGGGGGAGACTATGGCTACACCTTC.

The chain recombines TRBV7-8 with TRBJ2-7; the D gene is possibly TRBD1 (6 bases). Germline loops: CDR1 SGHVS, CDR2 FQNEAQ. There are 16 residues in the CDR3. The V and J ends lost 0 bases and 4 bases respectively, with 16 bases between them. Here the CDR3 DNA reads TGTGCCAGCAGCTTAGCGGCCAGGGGCACTGGTTACGAGCAGTACTTC. As protein: CASSLAARGTGYEQYF.

This clone has only a few counts. This sequence joins TRBV9 and TRBJ2-1; D unclear. CDR1 SGDLS and CDR2 YYNGEE come from the germline V gene. V lost 0 bases, J lost 7 bases, and 5 bases lay in between. CDR3 length: 12 amino acids. The DNA of the CDR3 is TGTGCCAGCAGCGTAGTAAGGAATGAGCAGTTCTTC. This encodes CASSVVRNEQFF.

The chain combines TRBV28 with TRBJ1-1; the D gene is possibly TRBD1 (5 bases). Germline values: CDR1 MDHEN, CDR2 SYDVKM. This CDR3 has 20 residues. V was trimmed by 1 base and J by 0 bases, leaving 24 bases between them. CDR3 amino acids: CASSLSRRASGRKLNTEAFF. The CDR3, as DNA: TGTGCCAGCAGTTTATCCCGCCGGGCATCAGGGAGAAAGTTGAACACTGAAGCTTTCTTT.

This chain links TRBV29-1 with TRBJ2-7, with TRBD2 matching over 13 bases. The germline V gene has CDR1 SQVTM and CDR2 ANQGSEA. The CDR3 loop spans 14 amino acids. The V and J ends lost 4 bases and 6 bases, in that order; junction bases with no gene match: 6. CDR3 DNA: TGCAGCGTTGCTTGGACTAGCGGGAGCGGCGAGCAGTACTTC. This gives the protein CSVAWTSGSGEQYF.

This clone appeared a few times. This chain uses TRBV7-2 with TRBJ1-2; 10 bases line up with TRBD1. The CDR3 has 12 residues. Germline V lookup: CDR1 SGHTA, CDR2 FQGNSA. The trim removed 5 bases at V and 8 bases at J, leaving 2 bases unmatched. The CDR3 nucleotides read TGTGCCAGCAGCCCGGGACAGGGGGGCTACACCTTC. Amino acid sequence: CASSPGQGGYTF.

This rearrangement joins TRBV7-9 to TRBJ1-2; D is ambiguous. Trimming left V 4 bases short and J 7 bases short, with 10 bases between. The CDR3 length is 12 residues. Germline V gives CDR1 SEHNR, CDR2 FQNEAQ (reference sequence). The CDR3 is CASSSGGSGYTF. CDR3 sequence (DNA): TGTGCCAGCAGCTCAGGTGGGAGTGGCTACACCTTC.